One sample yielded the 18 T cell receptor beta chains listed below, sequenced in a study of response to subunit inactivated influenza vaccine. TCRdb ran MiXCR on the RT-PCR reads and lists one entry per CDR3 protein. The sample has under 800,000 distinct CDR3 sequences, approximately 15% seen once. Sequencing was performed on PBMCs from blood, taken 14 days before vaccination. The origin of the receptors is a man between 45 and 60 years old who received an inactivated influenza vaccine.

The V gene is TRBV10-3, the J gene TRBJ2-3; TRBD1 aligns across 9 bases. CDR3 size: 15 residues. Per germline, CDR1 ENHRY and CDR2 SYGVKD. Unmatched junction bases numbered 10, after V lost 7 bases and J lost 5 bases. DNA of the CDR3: TGTGCCATCACTCCGGGACAGGGCCGCGGAGATACGCAGTATTTT. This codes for CAITPGQGRGDTQYF.

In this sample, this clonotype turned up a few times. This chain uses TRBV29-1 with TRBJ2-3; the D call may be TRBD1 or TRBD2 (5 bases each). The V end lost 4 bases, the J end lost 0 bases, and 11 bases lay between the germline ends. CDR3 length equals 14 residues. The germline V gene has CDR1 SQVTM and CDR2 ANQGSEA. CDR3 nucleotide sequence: TGCAGCGTTGCAGAGGGGCCTAGCACAGATACGCAGTATTTT. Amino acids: CSVAEGPSTDTQYF.

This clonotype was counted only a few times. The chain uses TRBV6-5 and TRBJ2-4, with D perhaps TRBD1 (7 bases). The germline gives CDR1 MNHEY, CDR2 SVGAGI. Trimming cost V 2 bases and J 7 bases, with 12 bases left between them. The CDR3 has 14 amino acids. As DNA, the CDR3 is TGTGCCAGCAGTTACCAGGGGGGAGTGAACATTCAGTACTTC. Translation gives CASSYQGGVNIQYF.

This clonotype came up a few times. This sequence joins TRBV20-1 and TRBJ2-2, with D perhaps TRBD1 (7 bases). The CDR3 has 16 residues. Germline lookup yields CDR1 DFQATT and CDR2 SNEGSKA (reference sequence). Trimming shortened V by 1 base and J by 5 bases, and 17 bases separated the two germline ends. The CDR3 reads CSARVARGAGTGELFF. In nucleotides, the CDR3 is TGCAGTGCTAGAGTAGCCAGGGGGGCAGGGACCGGGGAGCTGTTTTTT.

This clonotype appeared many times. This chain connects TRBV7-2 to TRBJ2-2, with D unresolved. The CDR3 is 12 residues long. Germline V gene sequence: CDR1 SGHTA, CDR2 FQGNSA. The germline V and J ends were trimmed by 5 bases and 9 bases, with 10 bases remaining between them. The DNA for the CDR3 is TGTGCCAGCAGCCCCCCGGCGTGGGAGCTGTTTTTT. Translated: CASSPPAWELFF.

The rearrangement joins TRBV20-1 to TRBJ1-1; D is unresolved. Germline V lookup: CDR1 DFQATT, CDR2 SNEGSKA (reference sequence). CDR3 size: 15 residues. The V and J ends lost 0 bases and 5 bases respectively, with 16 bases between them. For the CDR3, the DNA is TGCAGTGCTAGAGATCGGCGGAGGGAAAGGACTGAAGCTTTCTTT. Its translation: CSARDRRRERTEAFF.

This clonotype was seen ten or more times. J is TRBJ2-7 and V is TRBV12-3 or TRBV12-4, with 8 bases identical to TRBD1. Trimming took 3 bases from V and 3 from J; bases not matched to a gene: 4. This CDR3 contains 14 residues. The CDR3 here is CASSLGQANYEQYF. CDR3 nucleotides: TGTGCCAGCAGTTTGGGACAGGCCAACTACGAGCAGTACTTC.

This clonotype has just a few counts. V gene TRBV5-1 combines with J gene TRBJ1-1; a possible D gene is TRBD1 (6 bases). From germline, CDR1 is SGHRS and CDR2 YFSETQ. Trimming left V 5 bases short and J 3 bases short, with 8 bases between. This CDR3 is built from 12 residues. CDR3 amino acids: CASSDRYTEAFF. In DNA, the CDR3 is TGCGCCAGCAGTGACAGGTACACTGAAGCTTTCTTT.

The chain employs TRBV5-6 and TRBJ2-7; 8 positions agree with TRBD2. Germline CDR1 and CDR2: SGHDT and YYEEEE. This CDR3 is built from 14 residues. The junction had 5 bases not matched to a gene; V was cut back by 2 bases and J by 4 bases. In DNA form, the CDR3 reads TGTGCCAGCAGCTTCAGCGGGAGTTGGTACGAGCAGTACTTC. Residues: CASSFSGSWYEQYF.

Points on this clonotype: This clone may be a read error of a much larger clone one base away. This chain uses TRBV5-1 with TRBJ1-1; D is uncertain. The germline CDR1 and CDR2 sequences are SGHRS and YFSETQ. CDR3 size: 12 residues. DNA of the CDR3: TGCGCCAGTGGGGTGGGGAACACTGAAGCTCTCTTT. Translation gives CASGVGNTEALF.

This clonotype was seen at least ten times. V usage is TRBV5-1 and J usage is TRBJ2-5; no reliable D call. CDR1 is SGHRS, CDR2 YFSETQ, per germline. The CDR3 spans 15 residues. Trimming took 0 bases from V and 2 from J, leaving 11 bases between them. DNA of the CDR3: TGCGCCAGCAGCTTGGTGGGAACCGGACAAGAGACCCAGTACTTC. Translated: CASSLVGTGQETQYF. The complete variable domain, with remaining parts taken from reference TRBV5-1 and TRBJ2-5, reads KAGVTQTPRYLIKTRGQQVTLSCSPISGHRSVSWYQQTPGQGLQFLFEYFSETQRNKGNFPGRFSGRQFSNSRSEMNVSTLELGDSALYLCASSLVGTGQETQYFGPGTRLLVL.

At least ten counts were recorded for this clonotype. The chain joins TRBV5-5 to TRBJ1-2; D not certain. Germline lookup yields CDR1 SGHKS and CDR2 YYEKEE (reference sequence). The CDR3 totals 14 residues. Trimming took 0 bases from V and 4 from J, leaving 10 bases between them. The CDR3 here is CASSLAPAAYGYTF. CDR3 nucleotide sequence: TGTGCCAGCAGCTTGGCCCCGGCAGCCTATGGCTACACCTTC.

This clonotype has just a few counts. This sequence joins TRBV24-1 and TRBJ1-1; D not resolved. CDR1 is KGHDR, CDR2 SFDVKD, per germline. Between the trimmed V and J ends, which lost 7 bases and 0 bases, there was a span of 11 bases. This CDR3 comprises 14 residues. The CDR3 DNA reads TGTGCCACCAGAGAGGAAGGGATGAACACTGAAGCTTTCTTT. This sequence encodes CATREEGMNTEAFF.

DNA of the CDR3: TGTGCCAGCAGTTTAAAACTAGTGGGGAACATTCAGTACTTC. It translates to CASSLKLVGNIQYF. The chain recombines TRBV12-3 or TRBV12-4 with TRBJ2-4; D possibly corresponds to TRBD2 (5 bases). The CDR3 spans 14 residues. V lost 2 bases to trimming and J lost 7 bases, with 12 bases between them.

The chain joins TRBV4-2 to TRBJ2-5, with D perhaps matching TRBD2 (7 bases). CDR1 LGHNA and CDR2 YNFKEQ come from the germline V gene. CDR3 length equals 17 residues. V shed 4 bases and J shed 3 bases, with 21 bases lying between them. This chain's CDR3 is CASSPSAGALGEETQYF. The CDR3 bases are TGTGCCAGCAGCCCCTCTGCGGGGGCCTTAGGGGAAGAGACCCAGTACTTC.

CDR3 coding DNA: TGTGCCAGCGGGGAGCGGGACTTCTACAATGAGCAGTTCTTC. Amino acids: CASGERDFYNEQFF. V and J are TRBV6-2 or TRBV6-3 and TRBJ2-1, with 7 positions matching TRBD2. The germline CDR1 and CDR2 sequences are MNHEY and SVGEGT. This CDR3 spans 14 amino acids. V dropped 8 bases and J dropped 3; count of bases not matched to a gene: 7.

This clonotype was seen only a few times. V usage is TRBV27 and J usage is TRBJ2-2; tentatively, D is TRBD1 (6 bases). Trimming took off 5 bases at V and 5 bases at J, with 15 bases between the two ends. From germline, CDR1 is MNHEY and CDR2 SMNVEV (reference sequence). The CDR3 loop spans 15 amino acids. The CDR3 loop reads CASSPQGFGTGELFF. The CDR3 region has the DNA TGTGCCAGCAGTCCGCAGGGGTTTGGGACCGGGGAGCTGTTTTTT.

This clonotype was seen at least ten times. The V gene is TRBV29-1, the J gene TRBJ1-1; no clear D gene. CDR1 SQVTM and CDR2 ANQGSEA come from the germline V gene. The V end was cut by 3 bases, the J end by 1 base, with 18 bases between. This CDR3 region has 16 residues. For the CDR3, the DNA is TGCAGCGTTGAGAGGCAGCTGAGGAGGCGGAACACTGAAGCTTTCTTT. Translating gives CSVERQLRRRNTEAFF. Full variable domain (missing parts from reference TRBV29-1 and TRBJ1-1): SAVISQKPSRDICQRGTSLTIQCQVDSQVTMMFWYRQQPGQSLTLIATANQGSEATYESGFVIDKFPISRPNLTFSTLTVSNMSPEDSSIYLCSVERQLRRRNTEAFFGQGTRLTVV.